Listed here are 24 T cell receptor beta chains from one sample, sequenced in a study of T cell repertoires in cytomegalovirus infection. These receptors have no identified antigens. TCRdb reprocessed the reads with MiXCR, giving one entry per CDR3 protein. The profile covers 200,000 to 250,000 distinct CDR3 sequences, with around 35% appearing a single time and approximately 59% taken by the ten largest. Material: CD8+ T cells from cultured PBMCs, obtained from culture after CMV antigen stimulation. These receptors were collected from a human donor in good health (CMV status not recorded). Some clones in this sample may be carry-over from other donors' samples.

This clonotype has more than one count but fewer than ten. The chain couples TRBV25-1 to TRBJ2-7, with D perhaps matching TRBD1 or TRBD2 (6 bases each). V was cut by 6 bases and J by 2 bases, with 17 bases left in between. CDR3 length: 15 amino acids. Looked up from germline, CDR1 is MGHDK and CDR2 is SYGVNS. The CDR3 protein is CASRGRGQAAYEQYF. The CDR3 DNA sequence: TGTGCCAGCAGAGGCCGGGGGCAGGCGGCCTACGAGCAGTACTTC.

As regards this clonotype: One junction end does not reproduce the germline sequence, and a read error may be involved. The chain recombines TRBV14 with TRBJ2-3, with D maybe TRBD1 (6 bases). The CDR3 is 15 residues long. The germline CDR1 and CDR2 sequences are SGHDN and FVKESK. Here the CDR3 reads CASSVRDKHTDMQYF. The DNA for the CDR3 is TGTGCCAGCAGCGTCCGGGACAAACATACAGATATGCAGTATTTT.

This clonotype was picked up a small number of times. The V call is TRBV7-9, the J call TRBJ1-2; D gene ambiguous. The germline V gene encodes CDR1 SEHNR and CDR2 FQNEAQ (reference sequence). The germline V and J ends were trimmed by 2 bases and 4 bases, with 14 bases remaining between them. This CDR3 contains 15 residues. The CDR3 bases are TGTGCCAGCAGCTTAACGCGACATGGACGCTATGGCTACACCTTC. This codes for CASSLTRHGRYGYTF.

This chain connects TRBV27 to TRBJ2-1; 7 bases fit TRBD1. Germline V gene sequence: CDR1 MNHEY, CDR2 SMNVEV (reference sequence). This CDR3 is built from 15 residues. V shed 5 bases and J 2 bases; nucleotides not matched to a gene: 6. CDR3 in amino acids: CASSLQQGTYNEQFF. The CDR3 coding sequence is TGTGCCAGCAGTCTTCAACAGGGGACCTACAATGAGCAGTTCTTC.

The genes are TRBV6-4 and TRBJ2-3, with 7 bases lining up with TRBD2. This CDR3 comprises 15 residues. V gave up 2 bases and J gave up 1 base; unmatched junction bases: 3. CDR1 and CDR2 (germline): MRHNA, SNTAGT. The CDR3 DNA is TGTGCCAGCAGTGACCAAGCGGGACGCACAGATACGCAGTATTTT. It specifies CASSDQAGRTDTQYF.

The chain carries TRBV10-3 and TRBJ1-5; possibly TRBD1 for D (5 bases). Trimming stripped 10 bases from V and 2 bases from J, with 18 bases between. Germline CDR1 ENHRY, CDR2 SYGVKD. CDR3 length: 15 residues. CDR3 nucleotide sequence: TGTGCCACGAGGGAGGGGCGTATGGGCAATCAGCCCCAGCATTTT. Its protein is CATREGRMGNQPQHF.

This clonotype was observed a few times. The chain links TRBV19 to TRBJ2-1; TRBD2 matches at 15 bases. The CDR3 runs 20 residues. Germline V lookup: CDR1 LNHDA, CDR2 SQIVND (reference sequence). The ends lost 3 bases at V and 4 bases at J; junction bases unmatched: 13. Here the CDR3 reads CASSIPGLAGGRFPYNEQFF. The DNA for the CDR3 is TGTGCCAGTAGTATCCCGGGACTAGCGGGGGGTCGTTTTCCTTACAATGAGCAGTTCTTC.

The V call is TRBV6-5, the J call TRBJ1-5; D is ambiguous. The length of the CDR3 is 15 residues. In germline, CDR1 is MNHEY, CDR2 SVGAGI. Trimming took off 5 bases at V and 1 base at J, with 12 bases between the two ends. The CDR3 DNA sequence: TGTGCCAGCAGTCCCAGTTTAGAGAGCAATCAGCCCCAGCATTTT. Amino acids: CASSPSLESNQPQHF.

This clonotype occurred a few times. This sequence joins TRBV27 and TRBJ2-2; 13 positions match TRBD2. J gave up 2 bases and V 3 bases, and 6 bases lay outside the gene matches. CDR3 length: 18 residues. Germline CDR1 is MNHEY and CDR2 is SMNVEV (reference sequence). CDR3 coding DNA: TGTGCCAGCAGTTTCCTTGGGACTAGCGGGACCAACACCGGGGAGCTGTTTTTT. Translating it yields CASSFLGTSGTNTGELFF.

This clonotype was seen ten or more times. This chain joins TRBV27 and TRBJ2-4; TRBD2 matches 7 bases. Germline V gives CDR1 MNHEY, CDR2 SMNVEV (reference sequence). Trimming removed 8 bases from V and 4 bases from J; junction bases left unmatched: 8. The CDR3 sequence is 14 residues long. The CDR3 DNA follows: TGTGCCAGCGGGAAAACTAGCGAGAAAAACATTCAGTACTTC. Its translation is CASGKTSEKNIQYF.

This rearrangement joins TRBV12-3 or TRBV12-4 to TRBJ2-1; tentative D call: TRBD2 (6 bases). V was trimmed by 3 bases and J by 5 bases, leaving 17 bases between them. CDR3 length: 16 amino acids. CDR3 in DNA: TGTGCCAGCAGTTTGACTAGTCTAAGTACCAACAATGAGCAGTTCTTC. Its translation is CASSLTSLSTNNEQFF.

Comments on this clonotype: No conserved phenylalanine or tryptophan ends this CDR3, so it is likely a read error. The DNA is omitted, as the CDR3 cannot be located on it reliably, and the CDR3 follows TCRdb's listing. CDR3 residues: CAASVVTVDDTQYL. V and J are TRBV24-1 and TRBJ2-5. Germline V lookup: CDR1 KGHDR, CDR2 SFDVKD. The CDR3 is made up of 14 amino acids, end residues included.

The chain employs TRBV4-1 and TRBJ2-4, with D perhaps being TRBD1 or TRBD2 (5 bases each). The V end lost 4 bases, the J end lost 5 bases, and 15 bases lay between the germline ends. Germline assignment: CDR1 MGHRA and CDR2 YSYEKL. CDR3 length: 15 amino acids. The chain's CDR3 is CASSPLRDGQNIQYF. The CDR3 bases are TGCGCCAGCAGCCCCCTAAGGGACGGACAAAACATTCAGTACTTC.

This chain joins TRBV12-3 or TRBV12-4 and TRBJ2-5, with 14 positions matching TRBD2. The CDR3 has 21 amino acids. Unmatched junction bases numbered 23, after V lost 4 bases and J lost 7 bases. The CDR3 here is CASSSIRTSGGPVFGYGTQYF. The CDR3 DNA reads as TGTGCCAGCAGTTCTATCCGGACTAGCGGGGGGCCTGTCTTCGGGTACGGGACCCAGTACTTC.

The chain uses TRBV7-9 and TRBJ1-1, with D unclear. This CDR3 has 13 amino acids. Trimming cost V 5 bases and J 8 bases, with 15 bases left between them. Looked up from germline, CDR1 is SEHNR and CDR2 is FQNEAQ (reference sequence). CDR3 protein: CASSQGLGLEAFF. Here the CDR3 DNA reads TGTGCCAGCAGCCAAGGTCTGGGCCTCGAAGCTTTCTTT. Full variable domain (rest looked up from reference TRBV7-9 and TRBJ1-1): DTGVSQNPRHKITKRGQNVTFRCDPISEHNRLYWYRQTLGQGPEFLTYFQNEAQLEKSRLLSDRFSAERPKGSFSTLEIQRTEQGDSAMYLCASSQGLGLEAFFGQGTRLTVV.

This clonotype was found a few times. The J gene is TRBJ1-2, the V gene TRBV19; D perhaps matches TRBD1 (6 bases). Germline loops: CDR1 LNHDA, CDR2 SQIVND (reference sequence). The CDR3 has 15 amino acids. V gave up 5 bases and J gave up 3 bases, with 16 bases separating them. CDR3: CASSGYRERDYGYTF. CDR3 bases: TGTGCCAGTAGTGGCTACAGGGAAAGGGACTATGGCTACACCTTC. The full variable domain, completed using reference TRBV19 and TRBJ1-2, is DGGITQSPKYLFRKEGQNVTLSCEQNLNHDAMYWYRQDPGQGLRLIYYSQIVNDFQKGDIAEGYSVSREKKESFPLTVTSAQKNPTAFYLCASSGYRERDYGYTFGSGTRLTVV.

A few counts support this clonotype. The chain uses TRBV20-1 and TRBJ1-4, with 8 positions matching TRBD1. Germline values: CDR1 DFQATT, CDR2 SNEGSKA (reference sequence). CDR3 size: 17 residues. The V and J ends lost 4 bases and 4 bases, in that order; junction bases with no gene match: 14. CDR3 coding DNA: TGCAGTGCTAAACCGGGGACAGGCCCGCAGGGTAATGAAAAACTGTTTTTT. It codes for CSAKPGTGPQGNEKLFF.

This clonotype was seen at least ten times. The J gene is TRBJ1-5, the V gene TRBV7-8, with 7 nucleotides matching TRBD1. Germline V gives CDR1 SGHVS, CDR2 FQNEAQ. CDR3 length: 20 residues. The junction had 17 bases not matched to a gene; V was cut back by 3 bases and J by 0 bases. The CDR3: CASSFGQLGTEFYSNQPQHF. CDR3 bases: TGTGCCAGCAGCTTCGGACAACTCGGGACAGAGTTTTATAGCAATCAGCCCCAGCATTTT. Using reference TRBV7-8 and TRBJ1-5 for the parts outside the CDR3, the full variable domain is GAGVSQSPRYKVAKRGQDVALRCDPISGHVSLFWYQQALGQGPEFLTYFQNEAQLDKSGLPSDRFFAERPEGSVSTLKIQRTQQEDSAVYLCASSFGQLGTEFYSNQPQHFGDGTRLSIL.

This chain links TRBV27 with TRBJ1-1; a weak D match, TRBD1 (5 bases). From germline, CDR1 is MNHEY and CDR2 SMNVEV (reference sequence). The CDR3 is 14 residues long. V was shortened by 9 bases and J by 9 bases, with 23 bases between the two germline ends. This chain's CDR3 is CASGPGTSIRKAFF. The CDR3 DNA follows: TGTGCCAGTGGTCCTGGGACCTCCATCCGGAAAGCTTTCTTT.

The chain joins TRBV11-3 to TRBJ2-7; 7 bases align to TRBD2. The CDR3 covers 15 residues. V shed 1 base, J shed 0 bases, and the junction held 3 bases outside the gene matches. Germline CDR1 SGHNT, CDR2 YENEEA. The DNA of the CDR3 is TGTGCCAGCAGCTTAGCCGGCGGGGGCTCCTACGAGCAGTACTTC. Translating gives CASSLAGGGSYEQYF.

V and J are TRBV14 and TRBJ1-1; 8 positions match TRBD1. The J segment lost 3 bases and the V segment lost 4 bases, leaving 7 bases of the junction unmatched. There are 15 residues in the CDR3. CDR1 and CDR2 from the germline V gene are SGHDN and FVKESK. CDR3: CASSPGQGRDTEAFF. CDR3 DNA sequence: TGTGCCAGCAGCCCAGGACAGGGAAGAGACACTGAAGCTTTCTTT. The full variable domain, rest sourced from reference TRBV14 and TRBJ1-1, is EAGVTQFPSHSVIEKGQTVTLRCDPISGHDNLYWYRRVMGKEIKFLLHFVKESKQDESGMPNNRFLAERTGGTYSTLKVQPAELEDSGVYFCASSPGQGRDTEAFFGQGTRLTVV.

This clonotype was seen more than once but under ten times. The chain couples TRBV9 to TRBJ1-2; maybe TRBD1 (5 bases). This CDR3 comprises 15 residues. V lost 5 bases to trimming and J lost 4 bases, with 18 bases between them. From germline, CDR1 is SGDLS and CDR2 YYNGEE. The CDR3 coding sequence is TGTGCCAGCAGAGGACCGGAGGGGCGCGGCTATGGCTACACCTTC. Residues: CASRGPEGRGYGYTF.

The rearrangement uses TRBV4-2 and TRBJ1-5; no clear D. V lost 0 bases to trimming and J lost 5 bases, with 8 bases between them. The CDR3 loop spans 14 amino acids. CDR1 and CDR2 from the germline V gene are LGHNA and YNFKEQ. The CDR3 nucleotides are TGTGCCAGCAGCCAAGATAGGGTGGATCAGCCCCAGCATTTT. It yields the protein CASSQDRVDQPQHF.

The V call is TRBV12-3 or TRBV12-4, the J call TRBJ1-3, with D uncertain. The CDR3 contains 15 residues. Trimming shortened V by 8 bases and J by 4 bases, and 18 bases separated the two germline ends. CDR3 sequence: CASSIDRTPGNTIYF. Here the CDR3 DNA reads TGTGCCAGCTCGATAGACCGCACCCCGGGAAACACCATATATTTT.